These T cell receptor beta chains were read from a single sample in a study of blood T cell repertoires in COVID-19. The table came from immunoSEQ multiplex PCR; TCRdb's copy has only in-frame clones and leaves some out. The sample consists of 150,000 to 200,000 clones, around 84% of them appearing once. Sequencing was done on a sample of peripheral blood. All receptors come from a woman in her 70s with COVID-19, enrolled during active disease. Each CDR3 is given with its conserved first and last residue. Each record gives: clone size, J gene, D gene, V gene, CDR3 DNA, CDR3 protein. The D gene is left open where the match is weak. Part of the rows lack a size; the others show once, few, many or a class for expanded clones.

size: .; J: TRBJ1-1; D: .; V: TRBV11-2; DNA: TGTGCCAGCAGCACCCAAGGGGTGACTGAAGCTTTCTTT; CDR3: CASSTQGVTEAFF
size: few; J: TRBJ1-2; D: .; V: TRBV29-1; DNA: TGCAGCGTTGAAGATGGGGAGGATGGCTACACCTTC; CDR3: CSVEDGEDGYTF
size: .; J: TRBJ1-1; D: TRBD1; V: TRBV28; DNA: TGTGCCAGCACCGGGACAGGGTTTCGCACTGAAGCTTTCTTT; CDR3: CASTGTGFRTEAFF
size: .; J: TRBJ1-2; D: .; V: TRBV27; DNA: TGTGCCAGCAGTTTCTCGGCAGGCAATTCCTATGGCTACACCTTC; CDR3: CASSFSAGNSYGYTF
size: .; J: TRBJ1-5; D: TRBD1; V: TRBV3-1/TRBV3-2; DNA: TGTGCCAGCAGCCCCCAGGGGGCAGCGAATCAGCCCCAGCATTTT; CDR3: CASSPQGAANQPQHF
size: .; J: TRBJ1-5; D: .; V: TRBV28; DNA: TGTGCCAGCAGTGACCAACAGGGAAGCAATCAGCCCCAGCATTTT; CDR3: CASSDQQGSNQPQHF
size: once; J: TRBJ2-1; D: .; V: TRBV7-9; DNA: TGTGCCAGCAGGAACAAATACAATGAGCAGTTCTTC; CDR3: CASRNKYNEQFF
size: .; J: TRBJ1-5; D: .; V: TRBV29-1; DNA: TGCAGCGTTCGCCCAGAGGGCAATCAGCCCCAGCATTTT; CDR3: CSVRPEGNQPQHF
size: .; J: TRBJ2-3; D: .; V: TRBV3-1/TRBV3-2; DNA: TGTGCCAGCAGCCAAGATTTGCGGGTTGGCACAGATACGCAGTATTTT; CDR3: CASSQDLRVGTDTQYF
size: few; J: TRBJ1-2; D: .; V: TRBV5-6; DNA: TGTGCCAGCGGGTCCGAAGGGGCGTATGGCTACACCTTC; CDR3: CASGSEGAYGYTF
size: .; J: TRBJ1-3; D: TRBD1; V: TRBV27; DNA: TGTGCCAGCAGTTTCCAAGGACAGGGGGCGCACACCATATATTTT; CDR3: CASSFQGQGAHTIYF
size: .; J: TRBJ1-3; D: .; V: TRBV2; DNA: TGTGCCAGCTCCAGGACCCGGGGGGCCTTAACCCACTCTGGAAACACCATATATTTT; CDR3: CASSRTRGALTHSGNTIYF
size: .; J: TRBJ1-2; D: TRBD1; V: TRBV5-1; DNA: TGCGCCAGCAGCCGGGACAGCCACTATGGCTACACCTTC; CDR3: CASSRDSHYGYTF
size: .; J: TRBJ1-1; D: .; V: TRBV30; DNA: TGTGCCTGGATGGGGTCCGGGAACGCTGAAGCTTTCTTT; CDR3: CAWMGSGNAEAFF
size: .; J: TRBJ2-1; D: .; V: TRBV9; DNA: TGTGCCAGCAGCGTAGGCGGATCCTACAATGAGCAGTTCTTC; CDR3: CASSVGGSYNEQFF
size: once; J: TRBJ2-6; D: .; V: TRBV18; DNA: TGTGCCAGCTCACCGAGGCAGGGCGGGGCCAACGTCCTGACTTTC; CDR3: CASSPRQGGANVLTF
size: few; J: TRBJ1-1; D: .; V: TRBV28; DNA: TGTGCCAGCAGTTTCGGACACAGGGCTTTCTTT; CDR3: CASSFGHRAFF
size: .; J: TRBJ2-2; D: TRBD2; V: TRBV29-1; DNA: TGCAGCGTTGGACTAGCGGGGGCTAACACCGGGGAGCTGTTTTTT; CDR3: CSVGLAGANTGELFF
size: .; J: TRBJ1-2; D: .; V: TRBV3-1/TRBV3-2; DNA: TGTGCCAGCAGCCAAGATCAAACAGGGTGGAACACTTATGGCTACACCTTC; CDR3: CASSQDQTGWNTYGYTF
size: .; J: TRBJ2-7; D: .; V: TRBV6-5; DNA: TGTGCCAGCAGTTACGGGGCTAACTACGAGCAGTACTTC; CDR3: CASSYGANYEQYF
size: .; J: TRBJ1-6; D: TRBD1; V: TRBV7-2; DNA: TGTGCCAGCAGCTTCAGGGGGGACCCCCTCCACTTT; CDR3: CASSFRGDPLHF
size: .; J: TRBJ2-5; D: TRBD2; V: TRBV29-1; DNA: TGCAGCGTTTCAAATCACGAGGGGACTATCCAAGAGACCCAGTACTTC; CDR3: CSVSNHEGTIQETQYF
size: .; J: TRBJ1-2; D: .; V: TRBV19; DNA: TGTGCCAGTAGTATTGGCCGGGGATACTATGGCTACACCTTC; CDR3: CASSIGRGYYGYTF
size: .; J: TRBJ2-3; D: TRBD2; V: TRBV5-1; DNA: TGCGCCAGCAGCACGGGACTATACACAGATACGCAGTATTTT; CDR3: CASSTGLYTDTQYF
size: .; J: TRBJ2-5; D: TRBD1; V: TRBV15; DNA: TGTGCCACCAGCGACGACAGGGGCCCGGAGACCCAGTACTTC; CDR3: CATSDDRGPETQYF
size: .; J: TRBJ1-1; D: .; V: TRBV18; DNA: TGTGCCAGCTCACTCGGGTCGGGGTACACTGAAGCTTTCTTT; CDR3: CASSLGSGYTEAFF
size: .; J: TRBJ1-1; D: TRBD1; V: TRBV6-1; DNA: TGTGCCAGCAGTGATCAGGGGGCGATGAACACTGAAGCTTTCTTT; CDR3: CASSDQGAMNTEAFF
size: .; J: TRBJ2-7; D: TRBD1; V: TRBV5-4; DNA: TGTGCCAGCAGCTCGACAGGGACCTACGAGCAGTACTTC; CDR3: CASSSTGTYEQYF
size: few; J: TRBJ2-2; D: .; V: TRBV6-5; DNA: TGTGCCACCCATCCATCAAGAAGGGGGACCGGGGAGCTGTTTTTT; CDR3: CATHPSRRGTGELFF
size: .; J: TRBJ1-5; D: .; V: TRBV28; DNA: TGTGCCAGCAGTTCGTCACAGGGTAGGGTCAGCAATCAGCCCCAGCATTTT; CDR3: CASSSSQGRVSNQPQHF
size: .; J: TRBJ1-4; D: TRBD1; V: TRBV5-1; DNA: TGCGCCAGCAGCTTCGAGGGAGTTGGGACAGTAGGTGAAAAACTGTTTTTT; CDR3: CASSFEGVGTVGEKLFF
size: once; J: TRBJ2-5; D: TRBD2; V: TRBV12-5; DNA: TGTGCTAGTGGTACCGGCGGGGGGGGGACACAAGAGACCCAGTACTTC; CDR3: CASGTGGGGTQETQYF
size: .; J: TRBJ1-2; D: .; V: TRBV18; DNA: TGTGCCAGCTCATTAGCCCGGGGGGCCCCTTCGTCTTATGGCTACACCTTC; CDR3: CASSLARGAPSSYGYTF
size: .; J: TRBJ2-3; D: .; V: TRBV7-2; DNA: TGTGCCAGCAGCTTAATCCCATGGGGAGCGGCTAGCACAGATACGCAGTATTTT; CDR3: CASSLIPWGAASTDTQYF
size: .; J: TRBJ1-2; D: .; V: TRBV21-1; DNA: TGTGCCAGCAGCCCTCCCGGGACAGGGACGGATGGCTACACCTTC; CDR3: CASSPPGTGTDGYTF
size: once; J: TRBJ2-2; D: .; V: TRBV4-1; DNA: TGCGCCAGCAGCCACGGACAGAATCCTCTTGCGAACACCGGGGAGCTGTTTTTT; CDR3: CASSHGQNPLANTGELFF
size: .; J: TRBJ1-1; D: .; V: TRBV28; DNA: TGTGCCAGCAGTTTCATCAGGGGACCTATGAACACTGAAGCTTTCTTT; CDR3: CASSFIRGPMNTEAFF
size: .; J: TRBJ1-2; D: .; V: TRBV30; DNA: TGTGCCTGGAGTGTAGGGAGAGCTAACTATGGCTACACCTTC; CDR3: CAWSVGRANYGYTF
size: .; J: TRBJ2-5; D: TRBD1; V: TRBV27; DNA: TGTGCCGCAGGGGGCGGCGAGACCCAGTACTTC; CDR3: CAAGGGETQYF